This TCR beta chain came from a study of T cells in Graves' hyperthyroidism and ophthalmopathy. On the study more broadly: Peripheral blood was secured at the point of initial diagnosis, before any treatment.

The V gene lost 5 bases and the J gene lost 0 bases, with 16 bases spanning the gap. The CDR3 extends over 16 amino acids. This clonotype was picked up many times. Amplification yielded TCR beta CDR3 regions, with RNA transcripts as the source. When the TCR CDR3 underwent first-round RT-PCR, the HTBI primer set was used. TCRdb fed the multiplex PCR reads into MiXCR, producing one record per CDR3 protein. The table includes hundreds of thousands of distinct CDR3 sequences, around 15% detected once. Those with hyperthyroidism were 18 to 65 years old, newly diagnosed, and ill for under 2 months. Pregnant or lactating patients were excluded, as were those with uncontrolled infection or other autoimmune disease. Extraction of PBMCs used 10 ml of fresh peripheral blood.

This TCR was recovered from a woman aged 18 to 35 with Graves' hyperthyroidism. The J gene is TRBJ2-5, the V gene TRBV12-3 or TRBV12-4; D is perhaps TRBD2 (6 bases). The sample taken for sequencing was blood. This chain's CDR3 is CASSPRPGGYQETQYF. CDR3 coding DNA: TGTGCCAGCAGTCCCCGACCTGGAGGGTACCAAGAGACCCAGTACTTC.